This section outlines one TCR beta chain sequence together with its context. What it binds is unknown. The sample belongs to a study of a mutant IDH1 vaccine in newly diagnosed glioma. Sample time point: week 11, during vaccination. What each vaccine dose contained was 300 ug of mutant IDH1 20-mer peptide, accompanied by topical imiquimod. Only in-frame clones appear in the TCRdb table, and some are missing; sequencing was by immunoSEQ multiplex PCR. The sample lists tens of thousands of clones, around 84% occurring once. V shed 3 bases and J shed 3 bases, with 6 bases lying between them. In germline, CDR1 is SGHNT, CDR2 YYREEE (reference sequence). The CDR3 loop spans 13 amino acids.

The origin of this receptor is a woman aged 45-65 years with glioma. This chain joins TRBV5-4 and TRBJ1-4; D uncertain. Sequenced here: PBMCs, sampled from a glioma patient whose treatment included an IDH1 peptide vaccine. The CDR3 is CASSSASNEKLFF. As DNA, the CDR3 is TGTGCCAGCAGCTCGGCCTCTAATGAAAAACTGTTTTTT.